This T cell receptor beta chain was recovered during a study of T-cell memory formation after mild COVID-19. Comments on this clonotype: Antigen unknown. Just one base apart from a much larger clone, this may be a read error.

Employing constant-segment primers, 5'RACE generated TCR alpha and TCR beta cDNA libraries bearing sample barcodes and UMIs. TCRdb itself ran the 5' RACE reads through MiXCR, one entry per CDR3 protein. The top ten clones hold roughly 14% of a sample with a few hundred thousand distinct CDR3 sequences, around 27% of them seen once. CDR1 LGHNA and CDR2 YSLEER come from the germline V gene. CDR3 length: 20 amino acids. After removal of 0 bases from V and 4 bases from J, the junction contained 17 bases not matched to a gene. Overall study results and limits: The study found balanced CD4/CD8 in clones contracting day 15 to 85 and a CD4+ lean in later expanders.

V is TRBV4-3 and J is TRBJ2-3; 9 bases line up with TRBD2. This TCR derives from an adult woman who had mild COVID-19 (a few samples of this study predate the infection). Cell type and time point are not known. Sample: PBMCs or a T cell subset sorted from them (not recorded which). CDR3 amino acids: CASSQDIMLGGRAVADTQYF. The CDR3, as DNA: TGCGCCAGCAGCCAAGATATTATGCTCGGCGGGAGGGCCGTAGCAGATACGCAGTATTTT.